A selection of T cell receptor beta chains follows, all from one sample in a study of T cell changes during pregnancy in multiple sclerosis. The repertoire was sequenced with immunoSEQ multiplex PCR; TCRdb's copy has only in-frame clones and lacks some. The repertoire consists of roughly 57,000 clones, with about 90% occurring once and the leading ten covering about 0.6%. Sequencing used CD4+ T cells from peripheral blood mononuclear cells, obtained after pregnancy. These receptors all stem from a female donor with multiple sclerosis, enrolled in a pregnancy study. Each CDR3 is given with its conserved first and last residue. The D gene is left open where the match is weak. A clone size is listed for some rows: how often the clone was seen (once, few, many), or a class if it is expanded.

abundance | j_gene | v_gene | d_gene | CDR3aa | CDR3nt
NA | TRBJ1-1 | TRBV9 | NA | CASSVDPVTGVNTEAFF | TGTGCCAGCAGCGTAGATCCCGTGACGGGGGTGAACACTGAAGCTTTCTTT
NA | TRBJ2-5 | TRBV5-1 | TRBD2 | CASQFLAGQETQYF | TGCGCCAGTCAGTTTCTAGCGGGCCAAGAGACCCAGTACTTC
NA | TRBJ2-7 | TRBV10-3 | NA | CAIKGVNEQYF | TGTGCCATCAAGGGGGTAAACGAGCAGTACTTC
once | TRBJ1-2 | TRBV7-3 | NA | CASSLMGGTYGYTF | TGTGCCAGCAGCTTAATGGGGGGGACCTATGGCTACACCTTC
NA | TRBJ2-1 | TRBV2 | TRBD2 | CASRPLAGGPYNEQFF | TGTGCCAGCAGGCCCCTAGCGGGGGGGCCCTACAATGAGCAGTTCTTC
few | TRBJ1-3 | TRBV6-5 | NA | CASRGPGNTIYF | TGTGCCAGCAGGGGGCCAGGAAACACCATATATTTT
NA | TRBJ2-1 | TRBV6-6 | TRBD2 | CASSNSGGPNNEQFF | TGTGCCAGCAGTAACAGCGGGGGGCCGAACAATGAGCAGTTCTTC
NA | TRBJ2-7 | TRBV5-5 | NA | CASSLGMGANYEQYF | TGTGCCAGCAGCTTGGGTATGGGGGCGAACTACGAGCAGTACTTC
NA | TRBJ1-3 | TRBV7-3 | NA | CASSRLTGPGNTIYF | TGTGCCAGCAGCCGCCTAACAGGGCCTGGAAACACCATATATTTT
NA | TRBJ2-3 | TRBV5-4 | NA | CASSFDGGPTDTQYF | TGTGCCAGCAGCTTTGATGGGGGCCCTACAGATACGCAGTATTTT
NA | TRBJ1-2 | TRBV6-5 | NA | CATQAGINYGYTF | TGTGCCACCCAGGCAGGGATTAACTATGGCTACACCTTC
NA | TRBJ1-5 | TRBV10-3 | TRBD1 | CAISEAWTGGSNQPQHF | TGTGCCATCAGTGAGGCCTGGACAGGGGGAAGCAATCAGCCCCAGCATTTT
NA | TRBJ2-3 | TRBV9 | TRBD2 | CASSPRVAGDTQYF | TGTGCCAGCAGCCCCCGGGTAGCGGGGGATACGCAGTATTTT
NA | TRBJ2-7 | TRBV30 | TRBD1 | CAWSVRTGGQNEQYF | TGTGCCTGGAGTGTCCGGACAGGGGGCCAAAACGAGCAGTACTTC
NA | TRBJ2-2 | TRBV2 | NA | CASSPREFSPAGELFF | TGTGCCAGCAGCCCTCGGGAATTCTCGCCAGCCGGGGAGCTGTTTTTT
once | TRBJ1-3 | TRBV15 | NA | CATSRDLRFGNTIYF | TGTGCCACCAGCAGAGATTTGAGGTTTGGAAACACCATATATTTT
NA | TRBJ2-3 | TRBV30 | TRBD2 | CAWSSGGGTDTQYF | TGTGCCTGGAGTTCCGGGGGGGGGACAGATACGCAGTATTTT
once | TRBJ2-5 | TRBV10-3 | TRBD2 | CAIRGGGETQYF | TGTGCCATCAGGGGCGGGGGGGAGACCCAGTACTTC
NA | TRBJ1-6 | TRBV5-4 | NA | CASSSPDRHSPLHF | TGTGCCAGCAGCTCTCCGGACAGACATTCACCCCTCCACTTT
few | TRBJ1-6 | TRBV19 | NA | CASTHTSGYNSPLHF | TGTGCCAGTACCCACACCTCGGGCTATAATTCACCCCTCCACTTT
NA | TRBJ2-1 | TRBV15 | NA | CATSRTRLAPIMNNEQFF | TGTGCCACCAGCAGGACACGGTTGGCCCCCATTATGAACAATGAGCAGTTCTTC
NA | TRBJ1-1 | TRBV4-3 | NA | CASSQEGGGLGTEAFF | TGCGCCAGCAGCCAAGAAGGCGGCGGCCTGGGCACTGAAGCTTTCTTT
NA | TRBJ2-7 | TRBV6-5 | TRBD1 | CASSSPGTGTYEQYF | TGTGCCAGCAGTTCGCCCGGGACAGGGACCTACGAGCAGTACTTC
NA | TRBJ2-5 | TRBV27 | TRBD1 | CASGQDRGREETQYF | TGTGCCAGCGGCCAGGACAGGGGTAGGGAAGAGACCCAGTACTTC
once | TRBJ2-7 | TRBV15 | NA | CATSRPSSYEQYF | TGTGCCACCAGCAGACCTAGCTCTTACGAGCAGTACTTC
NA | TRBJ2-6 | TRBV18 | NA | CASSTSRGNSGANVLTF | TGTGCCAGCTCGACCTCTAGGGGCAACTCTGGGGCCAACGTCCTGACTTTC
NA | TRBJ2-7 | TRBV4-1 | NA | CASSQGPHTGTTLTYEQYF | TGCGCCAGCAGCCAAGGGCCTCACACAGGGACCACCCTGACCTACGAGCAGTACTTC
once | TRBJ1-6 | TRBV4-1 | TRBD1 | CASSQASNFPGQGPFNSPLHF | TGCGCCAGCAGCCAAGCATCAAATTTCCCGGGACAGGGACCATTTAATTCACCCCTCCACTTT
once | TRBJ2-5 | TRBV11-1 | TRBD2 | CASSPPGLGTGTQYF | TGTGCCAGCAGCCCGCCGGGACTAGGCACGGGGACCCAGTACTTC
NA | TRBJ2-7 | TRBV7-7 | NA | CASSFPGHSYEQYF | TGTGCTAGCAGCTTCCCAGGCCACTCCTACGAGCAGTACTTC
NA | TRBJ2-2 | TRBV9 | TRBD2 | CASSVVSGGENTGELFF | TGTGCCAGCAGCGTAGTTAGCGGGGGCGAGAACACCGGGGAGCTGTTTTTT
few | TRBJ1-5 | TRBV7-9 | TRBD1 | CASSKTGELNQPQHF | TGTGCCAGCAGCAAAACAGGGGAACTCAATCAGCCCCAGCATTTT
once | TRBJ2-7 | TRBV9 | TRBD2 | CASSIRGLAGGPNYEQYF | TGTGCCAGCAGCATCCGAGGGCTAGCGGGGGGGCCCAACTACGAGCAGTACTTC
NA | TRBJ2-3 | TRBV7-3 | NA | CASSLRTIGTDTQYF | TGTGCCAGCAGCCTTCGGACTATCGGCACAGATACGCAGTATTTT
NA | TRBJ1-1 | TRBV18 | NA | CASSPLSRNTEAFF | TGTGCCAGCTCACCATTATCCAGAAACACTGAAGCTTTCTTT
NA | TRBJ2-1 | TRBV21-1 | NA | CASSKGGTRGYNEQFF | TGTGCCAGCAGCAAAGGGGGGACTAGGGGCTACAATGAGCAGTTCTTC
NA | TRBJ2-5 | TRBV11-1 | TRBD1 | CASSYLQGPGTQYF | TGTGCCAGCAGCTATTTACAGGGGCCTGGGACCCAGTACTTC
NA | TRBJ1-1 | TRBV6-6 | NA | CASTHQGGNTEAFF | TGTGCCAGCACCCATCAAGGGGGGAACACTGAAGCTTTCTTT
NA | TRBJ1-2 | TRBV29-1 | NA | CSVAPQLSANYGYTF | TGCAGCGTTGCCCCTCAGTTATCAGCTAACTATGGCTACACCTTC
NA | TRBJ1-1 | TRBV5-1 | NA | CASGNSGTSLNTEAFF | TGCGCCAGCGGGAATTCCGGGACAAGCCTGAACACTGAAGCTTTCTTT
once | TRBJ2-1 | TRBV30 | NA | CARTDYNEQFF | TGTGCCCGGACAGACTACAATGAGCAGTTCTTC
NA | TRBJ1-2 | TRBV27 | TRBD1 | CASSSPGTGVYGYTF | TGTGCCAGCAGTTCCCCCGGGACAGGGGTCTATGGCTACACCTTC
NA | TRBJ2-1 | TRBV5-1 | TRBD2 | CASSLGLAGGKINEQFF | TGCGCCAGCAGCCTGGGACTAGCGGGGGGGAAAATCAATGAGCAGTTCTTC
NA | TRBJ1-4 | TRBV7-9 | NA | CASSRTVDYEKLFF | TGTGCCAGCAGCCGGACAGTAGACTATGAAAAACTGTTTTTT
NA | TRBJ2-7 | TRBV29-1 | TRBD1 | CSARDSLYEQYF | TGCAGCGCCCGGGACAGCCTCTACGAGCAGTACTTC
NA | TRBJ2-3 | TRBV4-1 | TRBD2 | CASSQDGFGTSGTDTQYF | TGCGCCAGCAGCCAAGATGGGTTCGGGACTAGCGGCACAGATACGCAGTATTTT
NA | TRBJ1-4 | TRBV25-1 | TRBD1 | CASSDHGTGEKLFF | TGTGCCAGCAGTGATCACGGGACAGGAGAAAAACTGTTTTTT
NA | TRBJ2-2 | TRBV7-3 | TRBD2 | CASSPGLAGNTGELFF | TGTGCCAGCAGCCCGGGACTAGCGGGGAACACCGGGGAGCTGTTTTTT
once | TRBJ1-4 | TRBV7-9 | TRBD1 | CASSPDRARNEKLFF | TGTGCCAGCAGCCCTGACAGGGCCCGTAATGAAAAACTGTTTTTT
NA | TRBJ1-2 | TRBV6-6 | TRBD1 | CASVSRGTGVGYTF | TGTGCCAGCGTATCACGGGGGACAGGGGTTGGCTACACCTTC
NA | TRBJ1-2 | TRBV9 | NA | CASSVDQGRAYGYTF | TGTGCCAGCAGCGTAGACCAGGGGCGCGCGTATGGCTACACCTTC
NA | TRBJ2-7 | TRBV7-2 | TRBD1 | CASSLGPGGDEQYF | TGTGCCAGCAGCTTAGGGCCAGGGGGTGACGAGCAGTACTTC
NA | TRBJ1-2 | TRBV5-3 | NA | CARSLVRWGHNYGYTF | TGTGCCAGAAGCTTGGTACGCTGGGGACACAACTATGGCTACACCTTC
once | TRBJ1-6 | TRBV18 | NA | CASSPLPGSPLHF | TGTGCCAGCTCACCACTCCCCGGTTCACCCCTCCACTTT
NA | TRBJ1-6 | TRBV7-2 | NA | CASSFSLDNSPLHF | TGTGCCAGCAGCTTCTCTCTTGATAATTCACCCCTCCACTTT